This T cell receptor (beta chain) was observed in a study of Ad26.COV2.S vaccination and SARS-CoV-2 variants (dated by TCRdb to the early 2020s). General notes on the study: Vaccine-arm donors came from COV1001, a multicentre, randomized, double-blind, placebo-controlled phase I-IIa trial of Ad26.COV2.S in healthy adults. Ad26.COV2.S was administered intramuscularly at 5 x 10^10 or 1 x 10^11 viral particles, either as a single shot or as two shots given 56 days apart. TCRbeta repertoire sequencing was used to assess the specificity and breadth of SARS-CoV-2-reactive T cell receptors after Ad26.COV2.S vaccination. A total of around 32 samples were included in the TCR-sequenced set, comprising about 20 Ad26.COV2.S vaccine recipients, 5 placebo recipients and 8 SARS-CoV-2 convalescent individuals. Trial participants were randomized into five groups of five, in which low-dose or high-dose Ad26.COV2.S was given once or twice, or placebo was given on both occasions. Throughout the experiments and outcome assessment, investigators stayed blinded to trial group allocation. Study-wide conclusions, independent of this receptor: Vaccine and placebo recipients had comparable non-spike TCR breadth, which fits with the vaccine containing only spike. After vaccination, spike-specific CD8+ and CD4+ T cell responses were reported to show substantial breadth. The authors noted that total T cell responses may have been underestimated by the TCR breadth and depth analyses. The study was not powered to compare responses between vaccine doses or regimens. Compared with placebo recipients, Ad26.COV2.S recipients showed higher spike-specific TCR breadth (P = 0.0014).

This clone was counted only a few times. Its antigen remains unidentified. Base qualities are not provided; no much larger clone lies one nucleotide away. TCRbeta CDR3 regions were sequenced with the immunoSEQ Assay. After extraction, genomic DNA underwent amplification by bias-controlled multiplex PCR, followed by high-throughput sequencing. In the source study's methods: To quantify the absolute abundance of every unique TCRbeta CDR3 region, sequences were collapsed and filtered. T cell fraction was estimated by normalizing TCRbeta template counts to usable DNA, which was measured by amplifying reference genes present in all nucleated cells. Repertoire TCRs were annotated as SARS-CoV-2-specific when V gene, CDR3 amino acid sequence and J gene were exactly matched to a known reactive TCR set. The reference SARS-CoV-2 TCR set was derived from MIRA and filtered for enrichment in COVID-19-positive ImmuneCODE repertoires, a step that removed public or cross-reactive TCRs. Based on the MIRA antigens, annotated TCRs were further analysed at the level of specific ORF or position within ORF. Breadth was defined as the number of annotated unique rearrangements divided by the total number of unique productive rearrangements, and depth was defined as the summed frequency of the annotated unique rearrangements. Two-sided Wilcoxon rank-sum tests were used to compare TCR breadth between groups. TCRdb limited this immuneACCESS table to in-frame rearrangements with V and J called. A share of clones is missing; checked studies link under half to unresolved V genes, and the rest is unexplained. The DNA gave D and trimming, while V, J and clone size come from that table. The sample yields around 250,000 clones; about 83% were counted once. Under 3% of the sample belongs to the ten largest clones.

Taken with the paper, the label for treatment or condition translates to: 15 to 20 received Ad26.COV2.S at low or high dose, single or two shots; five or six received placebo; per-sample allocation not given. For vaccine and placebo recipients, the sequenced repertoires came from samples collected on day 63 after the first injection. Cohort 1b enrolled 25 adults aged 18-55 years at a single site in Boston, USA, between 29 July and 7 August 2020. As a vaccine, Ad26.COV2.S was a replication-incompetent adenovirus type 26 vector that expressed a prefusion-stabilized SARS-CoV-2 spike protein derived from the original Wuhan strain. Source: peripheral blood, taken in a trial of Ad26.COV2.S vaccine versus placebo. This clonotype was sampled from a person aged 18-65 years who received the Ad26.COV2.S COVID-19 vaccine or a placebo.

Here is the DNA: TGCGCCAGCAGCCAAGAGATTTACACAGATACGCAGTATTTT. Its amino acids are CASSQEIYTDTQYF. The chain links TRBV4-3 with TRBJ2-3, with no confident D gene call. The CDR3 numbers 14 residues from cysteine through phenylalanine. Of all the DNA, just the CDR3 is kept, 42 bases in frame from base 1. V and J are truncated by 0 bases and 2 bases respectively, leaving an intervening sequence of 6 bases. CDR1 and CDR2 are read off the germline V gene as LGHNA and YSLEER.